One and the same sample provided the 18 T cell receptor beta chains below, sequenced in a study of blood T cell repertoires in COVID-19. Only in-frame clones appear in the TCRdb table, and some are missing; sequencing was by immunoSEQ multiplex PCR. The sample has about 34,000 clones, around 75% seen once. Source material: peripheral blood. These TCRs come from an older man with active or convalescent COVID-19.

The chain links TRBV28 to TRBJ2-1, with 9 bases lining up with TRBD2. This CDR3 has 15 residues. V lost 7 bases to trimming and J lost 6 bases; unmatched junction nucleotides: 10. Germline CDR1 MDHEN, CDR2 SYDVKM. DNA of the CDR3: TGTGCCAGCACTCCATGGCGGGAGGGCCTCAATGAGCAGTTCTTC. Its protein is CASTPWREGLNEQFF.

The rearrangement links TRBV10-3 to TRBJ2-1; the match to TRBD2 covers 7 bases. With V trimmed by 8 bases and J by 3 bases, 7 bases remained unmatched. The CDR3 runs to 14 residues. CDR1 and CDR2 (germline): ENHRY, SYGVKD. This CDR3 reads CAIQRASGYNEQFF. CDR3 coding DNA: TGTGCCATCCAACGGGCTAGCGGCTACAATGAGCAGTTCTTC.

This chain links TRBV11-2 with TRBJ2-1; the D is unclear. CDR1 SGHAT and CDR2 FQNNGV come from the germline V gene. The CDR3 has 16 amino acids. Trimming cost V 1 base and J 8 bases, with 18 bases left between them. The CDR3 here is CASSLGVERRVDEQFF. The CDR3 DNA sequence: TGTGCCAGCAGCTTAGGGGTTGAGAGACGGGTCGATGAGCAGTTCTTC.

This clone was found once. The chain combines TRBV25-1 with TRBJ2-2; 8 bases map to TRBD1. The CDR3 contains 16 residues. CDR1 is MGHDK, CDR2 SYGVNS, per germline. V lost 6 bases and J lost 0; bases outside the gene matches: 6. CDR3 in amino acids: CASSGQGQSNTGELFF. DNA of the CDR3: TGTGCCAGCAGCGGACAGGGACAGTCGAACACCGGGGAGCTGTTTTTT.

The CDR3 region has the DNA TGTGCCAGCAGCGTAGCTCCGGGAGTAGACACAGATACGCAGTATTTT. Its translation: CASSVAPGVDTDTQYF. The chain has TRBV9 and TRBJ2-3; possible D gene TRBD2, 6 bases. The V and J ends lost 0 bases and 2 bases respectively, with 13 bases between them. The CDR3 extends over 16 amino acids. The germline CDR1 and CDR2 sequences are SGDLS and YYNGEE.

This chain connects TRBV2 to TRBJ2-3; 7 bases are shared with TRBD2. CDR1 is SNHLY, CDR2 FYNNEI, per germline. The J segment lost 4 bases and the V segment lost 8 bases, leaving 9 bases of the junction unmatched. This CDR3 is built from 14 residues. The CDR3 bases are TGTGCCAGCTTGCAGCGGGAAAGTGCAGATACGCAGTATTTT. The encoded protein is CASLQRESADTQYF.

For the CDR3, the DNA is TGCGCCAGCAGCGACGGAATAGGCGCAGGACAGGAAAGCAATGAGCAGTTCTTC. This codes for CASSDGIGAGQESNEQFF. J is TRBJ2-1 and V is TRBV5-1, with TRBD1 identical over 7 bases. The CDR3 spans 18 residues. Germline V gene lookup returns CDR1 SGHRS and CDR2 YFSETQ. With V trimmed by 4 bases and J by 6 bases, 19 bases remained unmatched.

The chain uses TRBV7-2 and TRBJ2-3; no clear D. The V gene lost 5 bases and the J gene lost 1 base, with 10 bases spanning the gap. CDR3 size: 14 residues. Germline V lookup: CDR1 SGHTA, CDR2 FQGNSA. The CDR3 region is CASSIGLGTDTQYF. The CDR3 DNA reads TGTGCCAGCAGCATAGGGCTAGGCACAGATACGCAGTATTTT.

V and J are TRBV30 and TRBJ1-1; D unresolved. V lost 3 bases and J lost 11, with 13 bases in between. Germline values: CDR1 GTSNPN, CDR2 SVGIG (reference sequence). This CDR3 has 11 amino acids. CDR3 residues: CAWRGDVWAFF. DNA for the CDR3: TGTGCCTGGAGGGGAGATGTCTGGGCTTTCTTT. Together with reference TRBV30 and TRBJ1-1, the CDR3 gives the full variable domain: SQTIHQWPATLVQPVGSPLSLECTVEGTSNPNLYWYRQAAGRGLQLLFYSVGIGQISSEVPQNLSASRPQDRQFILSSKKLLLSDSGFYLCAWRGDVWAFFGQGTRLTVV.

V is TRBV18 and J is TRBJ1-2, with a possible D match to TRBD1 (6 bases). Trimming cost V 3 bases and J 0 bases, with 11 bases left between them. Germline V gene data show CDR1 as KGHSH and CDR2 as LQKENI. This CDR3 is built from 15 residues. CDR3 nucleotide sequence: TGTGCCAGCTCACCTTCAGGGGAATCTAACTATGGCTACACCTTC. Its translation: CASSPSGESNYGYTF. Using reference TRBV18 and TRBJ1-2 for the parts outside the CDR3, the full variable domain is NAGVMQNPRHLVRRRGQEARLRCSPMKGHSHVYWYRQLPEEGLKFMVYLQKENIIDESGMPKERFSAEFPKEGPSILRIQQVVRGDSAAYFCASSPSGESNYGYTFGSGTRLTVV.

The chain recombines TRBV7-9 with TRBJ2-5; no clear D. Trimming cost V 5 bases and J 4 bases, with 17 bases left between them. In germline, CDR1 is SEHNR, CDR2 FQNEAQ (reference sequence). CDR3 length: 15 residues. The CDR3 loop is CASSQEHAGRETQYF. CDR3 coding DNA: TGTGCCAGCAGCCAAGAACATGCTGGGCGAGAGACCCAGTACTTC.

The CDR3 spells CASSQKTSGLETQYF. CDR3 coding DNA: TGCGCCAGCAGTCAGAAGACTAGCGGGTTAGAGACCCAGTACTTC. The J gene is TRBJ2-5, the V gene TRBV4-1, with 10 bases matching TRBD2. Losses at the gene ends were 6 bases for V and 4 bases for J; bases not matched to a gene: 8. CDR3 length equals 15 residues. CDR1 is MGHRA and CDR2 is YSYEKL in the germline V gene.

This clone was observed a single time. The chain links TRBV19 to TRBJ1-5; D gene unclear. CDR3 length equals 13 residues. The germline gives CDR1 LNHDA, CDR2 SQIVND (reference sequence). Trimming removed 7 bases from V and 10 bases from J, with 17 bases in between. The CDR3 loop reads CASISTSYSPQHF. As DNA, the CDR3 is TGTGCCAGTATTAGCACATCCTATAGCCCCCAGCATTTT.

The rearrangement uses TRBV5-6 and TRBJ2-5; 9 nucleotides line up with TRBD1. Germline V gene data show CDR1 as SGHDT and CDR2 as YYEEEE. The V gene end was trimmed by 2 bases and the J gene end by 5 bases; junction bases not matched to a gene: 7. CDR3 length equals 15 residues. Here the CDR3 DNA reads TGTGCCAGCAGCTTACGGACAGGGGAGCGGGAGACCCAGTACTTC. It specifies CASSLRTGERETQYF.

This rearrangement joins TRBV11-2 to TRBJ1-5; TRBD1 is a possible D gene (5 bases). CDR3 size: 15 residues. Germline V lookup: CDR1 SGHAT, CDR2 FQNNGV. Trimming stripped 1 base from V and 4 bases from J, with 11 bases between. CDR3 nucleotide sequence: TGTGCCAGCAGCTTAGCTGACGGGGGGAATCAGCCCCAGCATTTT. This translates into CASSLADGGNQPQHF.

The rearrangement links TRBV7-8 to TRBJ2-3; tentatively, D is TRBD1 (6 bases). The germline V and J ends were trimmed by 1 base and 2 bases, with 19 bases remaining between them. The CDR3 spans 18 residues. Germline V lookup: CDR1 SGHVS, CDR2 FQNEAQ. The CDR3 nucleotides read TGTGCCAGCAGCTTAGTAGTGGGGGCTAGCCCCTCCACAGATACGCAGTATTTT. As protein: CASSLVVGASPSTDTQYF.

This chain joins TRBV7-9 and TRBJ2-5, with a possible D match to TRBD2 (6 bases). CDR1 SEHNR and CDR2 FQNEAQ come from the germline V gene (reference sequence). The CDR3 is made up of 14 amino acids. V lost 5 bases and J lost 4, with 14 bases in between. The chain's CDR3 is CASSPLGGAETQYF. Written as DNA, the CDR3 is TGTGCCAGCAGCCCGCTCGGGGGTGCAGAGACCCAGTACTTC.

The CDR3 loop reads CAWSVLGGDTQYF. The CDR3 region has the DNA TGTGCCTGGAGTGTACTGGGGGGGGATACGCAGTATTTT. V is TRBV30 and J is TRBJ2-3; 7 nucleotides align to TRBD2. In germline, CDR1 is GTSNPN, CDR2 SVGIG (reference sequence). This CDR3 is 13 amino acids long. Trimming took 0 bases from V and 6 from J; bases not matched to a gene: 3.